What follows is one TCR beta chain and its context. In the authors' methods: Reference gene primer amplification yielded estimated nucleated cell counts. Produced via immunoSEQ multiplex PCR; TCRdb's table is partial and in-frame only. The D gene and trimming were derived from the DNA, and the V and J assignments and clone size from that table. The sample has tens of thousands of clones, 60% to 85% seen once. This record belongs to a study of blood T cell repertoires in COVID-19. Study context: Sites in the United States, Italy and Spain provided acute and convalescent COVID-19 samples. Sample material is recorded as cDNA or gDNA derived from T cells, B-cell-depleted T cells, or PBMCs.

V dropped 0 bases and J dropped 5 bases, with 8 bases sitting between them. The CDR3 is 13 residues long. CDR1 MNHEY and CDR2 SMNVEV come from the germline V gene (reference sequence). This chain joins TRBV27 and TRBJ2-7; a possible D gene is TRBD1 (6 bases). Sequencing was performed on peripheral blood. The sequence was collected from a human donor in a cohort sampled during active COVID-19. The CDR3, as DNA: TGTGCCAGCAGTTTATCTGGGGACAACGAGCAGTACTTC. It encodes CASSLSGDNEQYF.